These T cell receptor beta chains were read from a single sample in a study of blood T cells in healthy people across ages. TCRdb fed the 5' RACE reads into MiXCR, producing one record per CDR3 protein. The repertoire holds around 1,600,000 distinct CDR3 sequences, with about 42% as singletons. The sequenced sample consisted of blood. The receptors come from a woman aged 18-30 years in good health. Each CDR3 is given with its conserved first and last residue. A D gene is named only where the DNA matches it firmly. Expanded clones get a size class; other rows say once, few or many, or leave the size out.

V gene: TRBV7-2
clone size: few
D gene: NA
J gene: TRBJ1-2
CDR3 DNA: TGTGCCAGCAGCCTAGCTTTTGGGGGTGGCTACACCTTC
CDR3 protein: CASSLAFGGGYTF

V gene: TRBV29-1
clone size: NA
D gene: TRBD2
J gene: TRBJ2-7
CDR3 DNA: TGCAGCGTTGAAAAGACTAGCGGGCCTGCCTACGAGCAGTACTTC
CDR3 protein: CSVEKTSGPAYEQYF

V gene: TRBV11-2
clone size: once
D gene: NA
J gene: TRBJ2-1
CDR3 DNA: TGTGCCAGCAGGGCAACCGGGACATCGTTCAATGAGCAGTTCTTC
CDR3 protein: CASRATGTSFNEQFF

V gene: TRBV7-9
clone size: NA
D gene: TRBD2
J gene: TRBJ2-1
CDR3 DNA: TGTGCCAGCACTAGACTAGCGAACAATGAGCAGTTCTTC
CDR3 protein: CASTRLANNEQFF

V gene: TRBV20-1
clone size: NA
D gene: TRBD1
J gene: TRBJ2-1
CDR3 DNA: TGCAGTGCCAGGGGACAGGGTGTACTCGATGAGCAGTTCTTC
CDR3 protein: CSARGQGVLDEQFF

V gene: TRBV6-5
clone size: NA
D gene: TRBD2
J gene: TRBJ2-2
CDR3 DNA: TGTGCCAGCAGTTATGAGGGAGGGCTTCCCGGGGAGCTGTTTTTT
CDR3 protein: CASSYEGGLPGELFF

V gene: TRBV20-1
clone size: NA
D gene: NA
J gene: TRBJ2-7
CDR3 DNA: TGCAGTGCTAGAGAGGGGGCTAGACCCTACGAGCAGTACTTC
CDR3 protein: CSAREGARPYEQYF

V gene: TRBV25-1
clone size: few
D gene: TRBD1
J gene: TRBJ1-6
CDR3 DNA: TGTGCCAGCAGTGAATTCGGACAGGGGGCCCCTCGGGCCAATAATTCACCCCTCCACTTT
CDR3 protein: CASSEFGQGAPRANNSPLHF

V gene: TRBV4-3
clone size: NA
D gene: NA
J gene: TRBJ2-7
CDR3 DNA: TGCGCCAGCAGCCAAGAGGACCGGAATCCCTCCTACGAGCAGTACTTC
CDR3 protein: CASSQEDRNPSYEQYF

V gene: TRBV12-3/TRBV12-4
clone size: NA
D gene: TRBD1
J gene: TRBJ1-2
CDR3 DNA: TGTGCCAGCGCAACAGGGGGAAGAGCTGGCTACACCTTC
CDR3 protein: CASATGGRAGYTF

V gene: TRBV7-2
clone size: few
D gene: TRBD2
J gene: TRBJ2-7
CDR3 DNA: TGTGCCAGCAGCTTACTTACGGGGGGGGGCCTGTACGAGCAGTACTTC
CDR3 protein: CASSLLTGGGLYEQYF

V gene: TRBV27
clone size: few
D gene: NA
J gene: TRBJ2-1
CDR3 DNA: TGTGCCAGCAGAGCCGGGACTGCTACCTACAATGAGCAGTTCTTC
CDR3 protein: CASRAGTATYNEQFF

V gene: TRBV7-2
clone size: few
D gene: NA
J gene: TRBJ1-4
CDR3 DNA: TGTGCCAGCAGCTTAGTCGGGGGTGACAGTGAAAAACTGTTTTTT
CDR3 protein: CASSLVGGDSEKLFF

V gene: TRBV7-9
clone size: few
D gene: NA
J gene: TRBJ1-2
CDR3 DNA: TGTGCCAGCAGCTCCCTCTCTTTTAACTATGGCTACACCTTC
CDR3 protein: CASSSLSFNYGYTF

V gene: TRBV4-3
clone size: NA
D gene: NA
J gene: TRBJ1-5
CDR3 DNA: TGCGCCAGCAGCCAGGAAATCAGGGACCAGCCCCAGCATTTT
CDR3 protein: CASSQEIRDQPQHF

V gene: TRBV5-1
clone size: NA
D gene: NA
J gene: TRBJ2-3
CDR3 DNA: TGCGCCAGCAGCCTATCGGGACACAGGATAAGCACAGATACGCAGTATTTT
CDR3 protein: CASSLSGHRISTDTQYF

V gene: TRBV5-1
clone size: NA
D gene: NA
J gene: TRBJ2-3
CDR3 DNA: TGCGCCAGCAGCTTGGGGGTGACTAGTCCAGATACGCAGTATTTT
CDR3 protein: CASSLGVTSPDTQYF

V gene: TRBV6-1
clone size: NA
D gene: TRBD2
J gene: TRBJ2-1
CDR3 DNA: TGTGCCAGCAGTGTATCCGGACTAGCGGTTGAGCAGTTCTTC
CDR3 protein: CASSVSGLAVEQFF

V gene: TRBV9
clone size: NA
D gene: NA
J gene: TRBJ2-1
CDR3 DNA: TGTGCCAGCAGCGTCTCGGCTTCCTACAATGAGCAGTTCTTC
CDR3 protein: CASSVSASYNEQFF

V gene: TRBV29-1
clone size: NA
D gene: NA
J gene: TRBJ2-3
CDR3 DNA: TGCAGCGCCGTCCTGGGGGGTGGAGATACGCAGTATTTT
CDR3 protein: CSAVLGGGDTQYF

V gene: TRBV20-1
clone size: few
D gene: NA
J gene: TRBJ2-1
CDR3 DNA: TGCAGTGCTCCAAAAAGGGAAGGACTAGGGGGTGAGCAGTTCTTC
CDR3 protein: CSAPKREGLGGEQFF

V gene: TRBV7-8
clone size: few
D gene: NA
J gene: TRBJ1-5
CDR3 DNA: TGTGCCAGCAGCCCCAGAGACAGGTACAATCAGCCCCAGCATTTT
CDR3 protein: CASSPRDRYNQPQHF

V gene: TRBV15
clone size: few
D gene: NA
J gene: TRBJ2-1
CDR3 DNA: TGTGCCACCAGCAGAGGACGGACGGGTGAGCAGTTCTTC
CDR3 protein: CATSRGRTGEQFF

V gene: TRBV24-1
clone size: NA
D gene: TRBD1
J gene: TRBJ2-2
CDR3 DNA: TGTGCCACCAGTGATCCGGGCGGGACAGGTTATGCCGGGGAGCTGTTTTTT
CDR3 protein: CATSDPGGTGYAGELFF

V gene: TRBV12-3/TRBV12-4
clone size: many
D gene: TRBD2
J gene: TRBJ2-3
CDR3 DNA: TGTGCCAGCAGTTTCCCCCCTCTAGCGGGGGAAACAGATACGCAGTATTTT
CDR3 protein: CASSFPPLAGETDTQYF

V gene: TRBV7-9
clone size: NA
D gene: TRBD1
J gene: TRBJ2-1
CDR3 DNA: TGTGCCAGCAGCTTTGTGACAGGGGGCTACTTTGAGCAGTTCTTC
CDR3 protein: CASSFVTGGYFEQFF

V gene: TRBV7-2
clone size: once
D gene: NA
J gene: TRBJ2-3
CDR3 DNA: TGTGCCAGCAGCAGGGTTTTTGGGAACACAGATACGCAGTATTTT
CDR3 protein: CASSRVFGNTDTQYF

V gene: TRBV6-1
clone size: NA
D gene: TRBD2
J gene: TRBJ2-1
CDR3 DNA: TGTGCCAGCAGTGAAAGCGGGGTTGAGCAGTTCTTC
CDR3 protein: CASSESGVEQFF

V gene: TRBV9
clone size: NA
D gene: NA
J gene: TRBJ2-5
CDR3 DNA: TGTGCCAGCAGCGTTGGACTCGTTCTCCAAGAGACCCAGTACTTC
CDR3 protein: CASSVGLVLQETQYF

V gene: TRBV4-3
clone size: NA
D gene: NA
J gene: TRBJ1-6
CDR3 DNA: TGCGCCAGCAGCCAAGGGGGGCCAGGGTCCCGTAATTCACCCCTCCACTTT
CDR3 protein: CASSQGGPGSRNSPLHF

V gene: TRBV27
clone size: NA
D gene: NA
J gene: TRBJ2-5
CDR3 DNA: TGTGCCAGCAGTTTATCAGAGTTGCTAAAAGAGACCCAGTACTTC
CDR3 protein: CASSLSELLKETQYF

V gene: TRBV20-1
clone size: NA
D gene: TRBD1
J gene: TRBJ2-1
CDR3 DNA: TGCAGTGCTAGCGGACAGGTTCGCAATGAGCAGTTCTTC
CDR3 protein: CSASGQVRNEQFF

V gene: TRBV29-1
clone size: NA
D gene: TRBD1
J gene: TRBJ2-2
CDR3 DNA: TGCAGCGTTGAGCACAGGGGAACCGGGGAGCTGTTTTTT
CDR3 protein: CSVEHRGTGELFF

V gene: TRBV12-3/TRBV12-4
clone size: NA
D gene: NA
J gene: TRBJ2-3
CDR3 DNA: TGTGCCAGCAGTGTGCAGGACAGTACAGATACGCAGTATTTT
CDR3 protein: CASSVQDSTDTQYF

V gene: TRBV12-3/TRBV12-4
clone size: NA
D gene: NA
J gene: TRBJ2-7
CDR3 DNA: TGTGCCAGCACCCGGGAATACGAGCAGTACTTC
CDR3 protein: CASTREYEQYF

V gene: TRBV12-3/TRBV12-4
clone size: NA
D gene: NA
J gene: TRBJ1-4
CDR3 DNA: TGTGCCAGCAGTACCTCCGGGGGTAATGAAAAACTGTTTTTT
CDR3 protein: CASSTSGGNEKLFF

V gene: TRBV5-6
clone size: few
D gene: TRBD1
J gene: TRBJ1-6
CDR3 DNA: TGTGCCAGCAGCGTCGCCAGGGGGAATTATAATTCACCCCTCCACTTT
CDR3 protein: CASSVARGNYNSPLHF

V gene: TRBV4-1
clone size: few
D gene: TRBD1
J gene: TRBJ2-3
CDR3 DNA: TGCGCCAGCAGCCAATTAGGGGGCCTGACAGATACGCAGTATTTT
CDR3 protein: CASSQLGGLTDTQYF

V gene: TRBV20-1
clone size: NA
D gene: TRBD2
J gene: TRBJ2-1
CDR3 DNA: TGCAGTGCCCAGGGAGGGATCGGATTCCAAGAGACCCAGTTCTTC
CDR3 protein: CSAQGGIGFQETQFF

V gene: TRBV7-2
clone size: NA
D gene: TRBD2
J gene: TRBJ2-1
CDR3 DNA: TGTGCCAGCAGCTTAAGACTAGCGGGAGATAGGGAGTTCCAAAATGAGCAGTTCTTC
CDR3 protein: CASSLRLAGDREFQNEQFF

V gene: TRBV18
clone size: NA
D gene: NA
J gene: TRBJ2-7
CDR3 DNA: TGTGCCAGCTCACCAGAACAGGCCGCCTACGAGCAGTACTTC
CDR3 protein: CASSPEQAAYEQYF

V gene: TRBV20-1
clone size: NA
D gene: TRBD2
J gene: TRBJ2-1
CDR3 DNA: TGCAGTGCACAATCACTAGCGGCCAACGATGAGCAGTTCTTC
CDR3 protein: CSAQSLAANDEQFF

V gene: TRBV20-1
clone size: NA
D gene: TRBD1
J gene: TRBJ1-5
CDR3 DNA: TGCAGTGCTAGGGGATTCAGGGGGGTCAATCAGCCCCAGCATTTT
CDR3 protein: CSARGFRGVNQPQHF

V gene: TRBV7-2
clone size: few
D gene: TRBD1
J gene: TRBJ2-5
CDR3 DNA: TGTGCCAGCAGCTTAGTCCCGACAGGGGGAGTGAGGGAGCAGTACTTC
CDR3 protein: CASSLVPTGGVREQYF

V gene: TRBV12-5
clone size: NA
D gene: TRBD2
J gene: TRBJ2-7
CDR3 DNA: TGTGCTAGTGGTTCAGGGACTAGCGGCACCTACGAGCAGTACTTC
CDR3 protein: CASGSGTSGTYEQYF

V gene: TRBV20-1
clone size: few
D gene: TRBD1
J gene: TRBJ1-1
CDR3 DNA: TGCAGTGCTAGAAGACAGGGGGCAGGGACTGAAGCTTTCTTT
CDR3 protein: CSARRQGAGTEAFF

V gene: TRBV12-3/TRBV12-4
clone size: NA
D gene: NA
J gene: TRBJ2-7
CDR3 DNA: TGTGCCAGCAGTTCGGGTAGCCAATACGAGCAGTACTTC
CDR3 protein: CASSSGSQYEQYF

V gene: TRBV27
clone size: NA
D gene: TRBD2
J gene: TRBJ2-1
CDR3 DNA: TGTGCCAGCAGTTTATACGGGGGGGGTCGGAATGAGCAGTTCTTC
CDR3 protein: CASSLYGGGRNEQFF

V gene: TRBV12-3/TRBV12-4
clone size: NA
D gene: NA
J gene: TRBJ1-1
CDR3 DNA: TGTGCCAGCAGTTTTCATCGAAGGAACACTGAAGCTTTCTTT
CDR3 protein: CASSFHRRNTEAFF

V gene: TRBV12-3/TRBV12-4
clone size: NA
D gene: TRBD1
J gene: TRBJ2-3
CDR3 DNA: TGTGCCAGCAGGCCAGGGGACAGGGGGACAGATACGCAGTATTTT
CDR3 protein: CASRPGDRGTDTQYF

V gene: TRBV4-1
clone size: NA
D gene: TRBD1
J gene: TRBJ1-6
CDR3 DNA: TGCGCCAGCAGCCCGGGACAGTATCCCCTCCACTTT
CDR3 protein: CASSPGQYPLHF

V gene: TRBV27
clone size: NA
D gene: NA
J gene: TRBJ2-1
CDR3 DNA: TGTGCCAGCAGTTTCCATCGCCGGAGAGGCCCCGGAGAGCGATACAATGAGCAGTTCTTC
CDR3 protein: CASSFHRRRGPGERYNEQFF

V gene: TRBV28
clone size: few
D gene: TRBD2
J gene: TRBJ2-7
CDR3 DNA: TGTGCCAGCAGACGGGGACTAGCGGAGGTGGATGAGCAGTACTTC
CDR3 protein: CASRRGLAEVDEQYF

V gene: TRBV2
clone size: few
D gene: NA
J gene: TRBJ2-5
CDR3 DNA: TGTGCCAGCAGGGCTGGGGCCCAAGAGACCCAGTACTTC
CDR3 protein: CASRAGAQETQYF

V gene: TRBV6-2/TRBV6-3
clone size: few
D gene: NA
J gene: TRBJ1-5
CDR3 DNA: TGTGCCAGCAGATTTTTAAGGGAGAATCAGCCCCAGCATTTT
CDR3 protein: CASRFLRENQPQHF

V gene: TRBV7-8
clone size: NA
D gene: NA
J gene: TRBJ1-1
CDR3 DNA: TGTGCCAGCAGCTCGGTCTCGAGGAACACTGAAGCTTTCTTT
CDR3 protein: CASSSVSRNTEAFF

V gene: TRBV7-9
clone size: NA
D gene: TRBD1
J gene: TRBJ1-1
CDR3 DNA: TGTGCCAGCAGCTCCTCCCGGACAGGGAGGAACACTGAAGCTTTCTTT
CDR3 protein: CASSSSRTGRNTEAFF